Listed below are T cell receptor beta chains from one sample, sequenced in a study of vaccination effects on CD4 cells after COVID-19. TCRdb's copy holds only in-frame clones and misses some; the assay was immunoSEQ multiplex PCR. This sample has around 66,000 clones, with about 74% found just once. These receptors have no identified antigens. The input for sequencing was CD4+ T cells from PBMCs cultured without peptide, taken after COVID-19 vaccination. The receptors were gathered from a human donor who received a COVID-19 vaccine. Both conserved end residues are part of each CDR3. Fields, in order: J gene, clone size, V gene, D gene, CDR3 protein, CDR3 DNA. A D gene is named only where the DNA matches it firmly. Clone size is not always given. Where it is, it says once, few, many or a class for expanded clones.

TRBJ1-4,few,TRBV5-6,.,CASSLERNEKLFF,TGTGCCAGCAGCTTAGAGAGAAATGAAAAACTGTTTTTT
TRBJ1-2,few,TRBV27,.,CASSPLGRGFGYTF,TGTGCCAGCAGTCCGCTTGGCAGGGGATTTGGCTACACCTTC
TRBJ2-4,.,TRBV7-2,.,CASSLSGFVHIQYF,TGTGCCAGCAGCCTTTCGGGGTTTGTACACATTCAGTACTTC
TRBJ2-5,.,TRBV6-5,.,CASGALGTQYF,TGTGCCAGTGGGGCCTTGGGGACCCAGTACTTC
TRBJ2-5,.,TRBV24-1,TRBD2,CATSATSGGLQETQYF,TGTGCCACCAGTGCCACTAGCGGGGGTCTACAAGAGACCCAGTACTTC
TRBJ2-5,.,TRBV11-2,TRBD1,CASSFVPGQRETQYF,TGTGCCAGCAGCTTCGTCCCGGGACAGCGAGAGACCCAGTACTTC
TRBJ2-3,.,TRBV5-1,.,CASSLVVDTQYF,TGCGCCAGCAGCTTGGTGGTAGATACGCAGTATTTT
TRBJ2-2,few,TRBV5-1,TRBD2,CASSLSSGANTGELFF,TGCGCCAGCAGCTTGTCTAGCGGGGCGAACACCGGGGAGCTGTTTTTT
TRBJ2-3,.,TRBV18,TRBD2,CASSPSPGLEPLDTQYF,TGTGCCAGCTCACCATCGCCGGGACTAGAGCCATTGGATACGCAGTATTTT
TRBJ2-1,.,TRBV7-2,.,CASSLVGSGSAYNEQFF,TGTGCCAGCAGCTTAGTAGGTTCAGGTTCGGCCTACAATGAGCAGTTCTTC
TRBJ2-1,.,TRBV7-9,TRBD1,CASSLGPGQGADEQFF,TGTGCCAGCAGCTTAGGGCCGGGACAGGGGGCCGATGAGCAGTTCTTC